These 10 T cell receptor beta chains share one sample of origin, sequenced in a study of blood T cell repertoires in COVID-19. Data came from immunoSEQ multiplex PCR; TCRdb stores just in-frame clones and leaves some out. Of about 180,000 clones in the sample, about 88% are singletons; the top ten hold 2.9%. The sample taken for sequencing was peripheral blood. These receptors were obtained from a woman aged 25 to 39 with active or convalescent COVID-19.

The rearrangement uses TRBV4-2 and TRBJ2-1; TRBD1 is a possible D gene (7 bases). CDR1 and CDR2 (germline): LGHNA, YNFKEQ. The CDR3 runs 15 residues. V shed 4 bases and J shed 6 bases, with 16 bases lying between them. The CDR3, as DNA: TGTGCCAGCAGCCGGGGCAGGGGGGTGGTCAATGAGCAGTTCTTC. Protein product: CASSRGRGVVNEQFF.

The chain links TRBV19 to TRBJ1-2; 10 nucleotides match TRBD1. Germline trimming cut 8 bases from V and 8 bases from J; bases unmatched to any gene: 8. CDR3 length: 13 residues. CDR1 is LNHDA and CDR2 is SQIVND in the germline V gene (reference sequence). In DNA form, the CDR3 reads TGTGCCAGTCGTGACAGGGGGCCGGGGGGCTACACCTTC. As protein: CASRDRGPGGYTF.

The chain joins TRBV7-9 to TRBJ1-1; the match to TRBD1 covers 10 bases. Trimming at V came to 5 bases and at J to 4 bases, leaving 4 bases not matched to a gene. The CDR3 length is 14 residues. The germline V gene encodes CDR1 SEHNR and CDR2 FQNEAQ (reference sequence). The CDR3 DNA is TGTGCCAGCAGCGCACGGACAGGGGGCACTGAAGCTTTCTTT. The encoded protein is CASSARTGGTEAFF.

The rearrangement joins TRBV6-6 to TRBJ1-2; D might be TRBD1 (6 bases). Trimming removed 2 bases at V and 3 bases at J, with 10 bases between. There are 14 residues in the CDR3. From germline, CDR1 is MNHNY and CDR2 SVGAGI (reference sequence). CDR3 sequence (DNA): TGTGCCAGCAGTTACCAGGGGACCTACTATGGCTACACCTTC. Translating it yields CASSYQGTYYGYTF.

This sequence joins TRBV28 and TRBJ2-1, with a tentative D call TRBD2 (6 bases). The germline gives CDR1 MDHEN, CDR2 SYDVKM. The CDR3 spans 15 residues. The V end was cut by 5 bases, the J end by 7 bases, with 18 bases between. Here the CDR3 DNA reads TGTGCCAGCAGTGCCCCGGGAGAGGTAAGGAATGAGCAGTTCTTC. It codes for CASSAPGEVRNEQFF.

V gene TRBV19 combines with J gene TRBJ2-7; D perhaps matches TRBD2 (5 bases). Trimming stripped 5 bases from V and 3 bases from J, with 11 bases between. Germline CDR1 LNHDA, CDR2 SQIVND (reference sequence). The CDR3 has 13 residues. The CDR3 DNA is TGTGCCAGTAGTCCAGTCGGGGACTACGAGCAGTACTTC. Residues: CASSPVGDYEQYF. Full variable domain (outside the CDR3, taken from reference TRBV19 and TRBJ2-7): DGGITQSPKYLFRKEGQNVTLSCEQNLNHDAMYWYRQDPGQGLRLIYYSQIVNDFQKGDIAEGYSVSREKKESFPLTVTSAQKNPTAFYLCASSPVGDYEQYFGPGTRLTVT.

The V gene is TRBV6-2 or TRBV6-3, the J gene TRBJ2-3, with TRBD2 as a possible D gene (5 bases). There are 14 residues in the CDR3. V dropped 0 bases and J dropped 5 bases, with 9 bases sitting between them. Germline V gene lookup returns CDR1 MNHEY and CDR2 SVGEGT. This chain's CDR3 is CASSYSLERDTQYF. DNA of the CDR3: TGTGCCAGCAGTTACTCACTAGAACGAGATACGCAGTATTTT.

The chain is built from TRBV28 and TRBJ2-7, with 8 bases fitting TRBD2. V trimming: 2 bases; J trimming: 0 bases; junction bases outside the gene matches: 6. This CDR3 has 16 residues. CDR1 MDHEN and CDR2 SYDVKM come from the germline V gene. The chain's CDR3 is CASSLAGTRGSYEQYF. CDR3 in DNA: TGTGCCAGCAGTTTAGCTGGGACTAGGGGCTCCTACGAGCAGTACTTC.

This clone was seen once. The chain links TRBV4-2 to TRBJ1-4; 9 bases line up with TRBD1. The CDR3 is made up of 16 amino acids. V lost 0 bases and J lost 5; bases outside the gene matches: 4. Looked up from germline, CDR1 is LGHNA and CDR2 is YNFKEQ. The CDR3 loop reads CASSQESGQGNEKLFF. CDR3 in DNA: TGTGCCAGCAGCCAAGAATCGGGACAGGGAAATGAAAAACTGTTTTTT.

The rearrangement links TRBV2 to TRBJ2-1; TRBD2 matches 9 bases. J was trimmed by 6 bases and V by 7 bases; bases with no gene match: 4. The CDR3 loop spans 13 amino acids. Germline CDR1 and CDR2: SNHLY and FYNNEI. DNA of the CDR3: TGTGCCAGCATTGTAGCGGGAGCCAATGAGCAGTTCTTC. This sequence encodes CASIVAGANEQFF.